A single sample is the source of the 18 T cell receptor beta chains below, sequenced in a study of chronic HIV infection and antiretroviral therapy. TCRdb re-called the 5' RACE reads through MiXCR, storing one row per CDR3 protein. Of 40,000 to 50,000 distinct CDR3 sequences listed, roughly 19% are singletons. The specimen sequenced was peripheral blood. All receptors derive from an adult who had HIV and had not received antiretroviral therapy, or was an uninfected healthy control (not recorded which).

This chain links TRBV28 with TRBJ1-2, with 8 bases fitting TRBD1. V trimming: 6 bases; J trimming: 6 bases; junction bases outside the gene matches: 6. This CDR3 region has 13 residues. Looked up from germline, CDR1 is MDHEN and CDR2 is SYDVKM. In nucleotides, the CDR3 is TGTGCCAGCAGGGCCGGGACAGGAAATGGCTACACCTTC. Translation: CASRAGTGNGYTF.

This clonotype was observed a single time. The junction differs from germline at one of its ends, possibly a read error. This chain connects TRBV10-2 to TRBJ1-1; 10 positions agree with TRBD1. The CDR3 loop spans 15 amino acids. CDR1 and CDR2 (germline): WSHSY, SAAADI. CDR3 amino acids: CASSEWGQGNAEAFF. In DNA, the CDR3 is TGCGCCAGCAGTGAGTGGGGACAGGGGAACGCTGAAGCTTTCTTT.

This chain joins TRBV29-1 and TRBJ2-1; perhaps TRBD1 as D (5 bases). CDR3 length equals 17 residues. CDR1 is SQVTM and CDR2 is ANQGSEA in the germline V gene. Trimming shortened V by 0 bases and J by 8 bases, and 23 bases separated the two germline ends. DNA for the CDR3: TGCAGCGTTGAAGATTTTAGGGGTGGTCCTGGCGGCGATGAGCAGTTCTTC. This sequence encodes CSVEDFRGGPGGDEQFF.

This clonotype was seen more than once but under ten times. The V gene is TRBV27, the J gene TRBJ1-5; D not certain. This CDR3 has 13 residues. V gave up 3 bases and J gave up 4 bases, with 7 bases separating them. Germline CDR1 and CDR2: MNHEY and SMNVEV (reference sequence). CDR3 coding DNA: TGTGCCAGCAGTTTGTCAGTTAATCAGCCCCAGCATTTT. This codes for CASSLSVNQPQHF.

The chain links TRBV28 to TRBJ2-1; 8 bases align to TRBD1. Germline trimming cut 2 bases from V and 1 base from J; bases unmatched to any gene: 7. Germline assignment: CDR1 MDHEN and CDR2 SYDVKM. The CDR3 length is 17 residues. The CDR3 DNA follows: TGTGCCAGCAGTTTAAGGAGGACAGGGAAGTCCTACAATGAGCAGTTCTTC. Translating it yields CASSLRRTGKSYNEQFF.

The chain couples TRBV5-1 to TRBJ2-7; D unresolved. Germline V lookup: CDR1 SGHRS, CDR2 YFSETQ. Trimming pared 4 bases from V and 3 bases from J, leaving 2 bases between. This CDR3 contains 10 residues. The CDR3 protein is CASSNYEQYF. CDR3 sequence (DNA): TGCGCCAGCAGCAACTACGAGCAGTACTTC. Variable domain in full (rest from reference TRBV5-1 and TRBJ2-7): KAGVTQTPRYLIKTRGQQVTLSCSPISGHRSVSWYQQTPGQGLQFLFEYFSETQRNKGNFPGRFSGRQFSNSRSEMNVSTLELGDSALYLCASSNYEQYFGPGTRLTVT.

The rearrangement links TRBV10-3 to TRBJ1-6; D gene unclear. The length of the CDR3 is 15 residues. Trimming shortened V by 6 bases and J by 7 bases, and 16 bases separated the two germline ends. In germline, CDR1 is ENHRY, CDR2 SYGVKD. The CDR3 region has the DNA TGTGCCATCAGGGGAAACCGGGGATTGAATTCACCCCTCCACTTT. It is translated as CAIRGNRGLNSPLHF.

This sequence joins TRBV6-1 and TRBJ2-4, with 8 bases matching TRBD1. This CDR3 has 17 residues. The V gene's germline CDR1 is MNHNS and CDR2 SASEGT. The trim removed 1 base at V and 0 bases at J, leaving 5 bases unmatched. This chain's CDR3 is CASSEVLGQGAKNIQYF. CDR3 DNA: TGTGCCAGCAGTGAAGTATTAGGACAGGGAGCCAAAAACATTCAGTACTTC.

V gene TRBV29-1 combines with J gene TRBJ2-1; TRBD1 matches at 10 bases. This CDR3 region has 13 residues. V was pared by 7 bases and J by 9 bases, with 9 bases of the junction left unmatched. Germline lookup yields CDR1 SQVTM and CDR2 ANQGSEA. CDR3 loop: CSGVPGQGTEQFF. The CDR3 DNA is TGCAGCGGCGTACCGGGACAGGGGACTGAGCAGTTCTTC.

This chain joins TRBV5-6 and TRBJ2-6, with 8 bases aligning to TRBD1. V lost 5 bases and J lost 2; bases outside the gene matches: 3. Germline lookup yields CDR1 SGHDT and CDR2 YYEEEE. The CDR3 is 15 residues long. CDR3 protein: CASRPQGAGANVLTF. CDR3 in DNA: TGTGCCAGCAGGCCACAGGGGGCTGGGGCCAACGTCCTGACTTTC.

This clonotype was observed a handful of times. The rearrangement links TRBV5-1 to TRBJ2-5, with 7 bases identical to TRBD1. The CDR3 consists of 14 residues. Germline assignment: CDR1 SGHRS and CDR2 YFSETQ. V shed 2 bases, J shed 0 bases, and the junction held 1 base outside the gene matches. DNA of the CDR3: TGCGCCAGCAGCTTCACAGGGGACCAAGAGACCCAGTACTTC. This gives the protein CASSFTGDQETQYF.

This clonotype was observed a handful of times. The DNA for the CDR3 is TGTGCCAGCAGTTTAGGGGGGGGCTATGGCTACACCTTC. Translation: CASSLGGGYGYTF. V gene TRBV12-3 or TRBV12-4 combines with J gene TRBJ1-2, with D perhaps TRBD1 (5 bases). The CDR3 length is 13 residues. Trimming cost V 1 base and J 4 bases, with 7 bases left between them.

This clonotype was seen a few times. The chain couples TRBV13 to TRBJ2-3; 15 positions match TRBD2. This CDR3 has 16 residues. Trimming at V came to 6 bases and at J to 4 bases, leaving 5 bases not matched to a gene. Germline assignment: CDR1 PRHDT and CDR2 FYEKMQ (reference sequence). CDR3 sequence (DNA): TGTGCCAGCAGGCGGACTAGCGGGAGGGCCCCAGATACGCAGTATTTT. Encoded protein: CASRRTSGRAPDTQYF.

The sample holds a few counts of this clonotype. The genes are TRBV11-2 and TRBJ2-3, with D perhaps TRBD2 (5 bases). CDR3 size: 13 residues. The V gene lost 0 bases and the J gene lost 5 bases, with 6 bases spanning the gap. The germline V gene encodes CDR1 SGHAT and CDR2 FQNNGV. The CDR3 reads CASSLEREDTQYF. In DNA form, the CDR3 reads TGTGCCAGCAGCTTAGAACGGGAAGATACGCAGTATTTT.

About this clonotype: Compared with germline, one end of the junction differs, possibly owing to a read error. The J gene is TRBJ2-1, the V gene TRBV6-5, with a tentative D call TRBD1 (6 bases). CDR1 is MNHEY and CDR2 is SVGAGI in the germline V gene. The CDR3 totals 15 residues. The CDR3 region is CASRRQEEPYDEQFF. CDR3 DNA sequence: TGTGCCAGCAGGCGACAGGAGGAACCCTACGATGAGCAGTTCTTC.

The gene calls are TRBV4-1 and TRBJ2-7; D uncertain. V lost 4 bases and J 0 bases, leaving 13 bases between the germline ends. The CDR3 covers 15 residues. Germline V lookup: CDR1 MGHRA, CDR2 YSYEKL. The CDR3 reads CASSPSALSSYEQYF. Here the CDR3 DNA reads TGCGCCAGCAGCCCGAGTGCCCTAAGCTCCTACGAGCAGTACTTC.

The chain combines TRBV20-1 with TRBJ2-1; perhaps TRBD2 as D (5 bases). V was pared by 1 base and J by 11 bases, with 9 bases between. Germline assignment: CDR1 DFQATT and CDR2 SNEGSKA (reference sequence). CDR3 size: 11 residues. CDR3 loop: CSARAAGQQFF. CDR3 nucleotides: TGCAGTGCTAGAGCGGCGGGCCAGCAGTTCTTC.

In this sample, this clonotype turned up a few times. This chain connects TRBV4-1 to TRBJ2-3; 9 bases agree with TRBD2. This CDR3 is 17 amino acids long. Trimming removed 4 bases from V and 1 base from J; junction bases left unmatched: 9. The germline gives CDR1 MGHRA, CDR2 YSYEKL. This CDR3 reads CASSPGAGGHRTDTQYF. CDR3 sequence (DNA): TGCGCCAGCAGCCCCGGAGCGGGAGGTCACCGCACAGATACGCAGTATTTT.